Only one count was recorded for the clone carrying this T cell receptor beta chain. This entry belongs to a study of cytomegalovirus exposure and HLA in healthy donors. Sequencing used immunoSEQ multiplex PCR; TCRdb keeps in-frame clones, though not all of them. The sample holds 150,000 to 200,000 clones, less than 90% seen once. Germline V gene data show CDR1 as SGHTA and CDR2 as FQGNSA. V was clipped by 6 bases and J by 2 bases, with 10 bases between them. This CDR3 spans 13 amino acids. The chain employs TRBV7-2 and TRBJ1-2; TRBD1 might be the D (6 bases). The sample taken for sequencing was PBMCs. This sequence was found in a woman between 18 and 30 years old in good health and CMV-seronegative. CDR3 sequence reads: CASRKTGNYGYTF. The CDR3 DNA follows: TGTGCCAGCAGAAAGACAGGAAACTATGGCTACACCTTC. Full variable domain (remainder filled in from reference TRBV7-2 and TRBJ1-2): GAGVSQSPSNKVTEKGKDVELRCDPISGHTALYWYRQSLGQGLEFLIYFQGNSAPDKSGLPSDRFSAERTGGSVSTLTIQRTQQEDSAVYLCASRKTGNYGYTFGSGTRLTVV.